A selection of T cell receptor beta chains follows, all from one sample in a study of T-cell reconstitution after alpha-beta-depleted transplantation in children. TCRdb passed the PCR reads through MiXCR, listing each CDR3 protein once. The sample consists of 450,000 to 700,000 distinct CDR3 sequences, 27% of them appearing once. Here the sequenced sample was PBMCs, taken before TCRalphabeta/CD19-depleted stem cell transplant. These receptors all stem from a boy under three years old with Wiskott-Aldrich syndrome, due to receive a stem cell transplant. Each CDR3 is given with its conserved first and last residue. A D gene is named only where the DNA matches it firmly. Clone size is shown for a subset of rows, as once, few, many or a class of expanded clone.

TRBV27	TRBD1	TRBJ2-7	few	TGTGCCAGCAGTGCCCGGGACAGGGAGACCTACGAGCAGTACTTC	CASSARDRETYEQYF
TRBV24-1	-	TRBJ2-5	once	TGTGCCACCAGCCCGGCGGGGCCCAGAGGGCCCCAAGAGACCCAGTACTTC	CATSPAGPRGPQETQYF
TRBV30	-	TRBJ2-7	-	TGTGCCTGGAGAGGATGGGGTCCGACCTACGAGCAGTACTTC	CAWRGWGPTYEQYF
TRBV4-1	TRBD1	TRBJ1-6	-	TGCGCCAGCAGCCAAAGGGACAGATCAAATTCACCCCTCCACTTT	CASSQRDRSNSPLHF
TRBV15	-	TRBJ2-5	few	TGTGCCACCAGCCCCGATGCACAAGAGACCCAGTACTTC	CATSPDAQETQYF
TRBV24-1	TRBD2	TRBJ2-1	-	TGTGCCACCAGTGATCCCAGCGGGAGGGCCAATGAGCAGTTCTTC	CATSDPSGRANEQFF
TRBV11-2	-	TRBJ1-4	few	TGTGCCAGCAGCCTCGGGACTAAGAGTGAAAAACTGTTTTTT	CASSLGTKSEKLFF
TRBV5-1	-	TRBJ2-5	-	TGCGCCAGCGGGGCTTTGTGGGAGACCCAGTACTTC	CASGALWETQYF
TRBV28	-	TRBJ2-4	-	TGTGCCAGCTGTCACTACGGGACCCTTAAAAACATTCAGTACTTC	CASCHYGTLKNIQYF
TRBV5-6	-	TRBJ1-4	few	TGTGCCAGCAGCTTGGCGGGTCTCAAGAATGAAAAACTGTTTTTT	CASSLAGLKNEKLFF
TRBV3-1	TRBD2	TRBJ2-7	-	TGTGCCAGCAGCCAAGAAGTACTAGCGGGGACCTACGAGCAGTACTTC	CASSQEVLAGTYEQYF
TRBV20-1	-	TRBJ2-1	-	TGCAGTGACCCTCCTACCCCACAGAGGTTCTTC	CSDPPTPQRFF
TRBV5-1	TRBD2	TRBJ2-7	few	TGCGCCAGCAGCTTAGCGGGGCCTGAGAGTGAACAGTACTTC	CASSLAGPESEQYF
TRBV3-1	-	TRBJ1-3	few	TGTGCCAGCAGCCACACAGTCGAAGGAAACACCATATATTTT	CASSHTVEGNTIYF
TRBV29-1	-	TRBJ2-7	-	TGCAGCGTTGGAACCTTCTACGAGCAGTACTTC	CSVGTFYEQYF
TRBV18	-	TRBJ2-1	-	TGTGCCAGCTCACCCAAGCCCAGCTGGAACAATGAGCAGTTCTTC	CASSPKPSWNNEQFF
TRBV20-1	TRBD2	TRBJ2-5	few	TGCAGTGCTGGTCGACTAGCGGGGGCCCAAGAGACTCAGTACTTC	CSAGRLAGAQETQYF
TRBV7-2	-	TRBJ2-7	-	TGTGCCAGCAGCTCGTCTCCGGTGTCCTACGAGCAGTACTTC	CASSSSPVSYEQYF
TRBV29-1	TRBD1	TRBJ1-2	-	TGCAGCGTTGAATACAGGGGCGGCTACACCTTC	CSVEYRGGYTF
TRBV28	-	TRBJ2-7	once	TGTGCCAGCAAATTGACGGGAGCCTACGAGCAGTACTTC	CASKLTGAYEQYF
TRBV24-1	TRBD2	TRBJ2-1	few	TGTGCCACCAGTGATTGGGCGGGGGGAGGCGACAATGAGCAGTTCTTC	CATSDWAGGGDNEQFF
TRBV10-3	TRBD2	TRBJ2-2	-	TGTGCCATCAGTGTCACTAGCGTACCCGGGGAGCTGTTTTTT	CAISVTSVPGELFF
TRBV5-1	-	TRBJ2-1	-	TGCGCCAGCAGCAGGGCCAGGGACAATGAGCAGTTCTTC	CASSRARDNEQFF
TRBV5-1	-	TRBJ2-5	many	TGTGCCAGCAGCTTAGCCCTTGAGACCCAGTACTTC	CASSLALETQYF
TRBV12-3/TRBV12-4	-	TRBJ1-2	-	TGTGCCAGCAGTTTGTACCGCACGCGGCATGGCTACACCTTC	CASSLYRTRHGYTF
TRBV20-1	-	TRBJ2-3	-	TGCAGTAGACAAAAGGACGGGAGCACAGATACGCAGTATTTT	CSRQKDGSTDTQYF
TRBV20-1	TRBD2	TRBJ2-1	-	TGCAGTGCGAGAGGTATCACTAGCGGGAGGGCCTTCAATGAGCAGTTCTTC	CSARGITSGRAFNEQFF
TRBV29-1	-	TRBJ1-2	-	TGCAGCGTTAGGAATATTCAGTCTCATGGCTACACCTTC	CSVRNIQSHGYTF
TRBV10-3	-	TRBJ1-5	many	TGTGCCACAGGACGGGAGAATCAGCCCCAGCATTTT	CATGRENQPQHF
TRBV27	TRBD1	TRBJ2-3	-	TGTGCCAGCAGTTCCCTGACAGGGGTGATTGGCACAGATACGCAGTATTTT	CASSSLTGVIGTDTQYF
TRBV4-1	TRBD1	TRBJ2-5	few	TGCGCCAGCAGCCCGCGGACAGGGGGAAATATAGAGACCCAGTACTTC	CASSPRTGGNIETQYF
TRBV6-1	TRBD1	TRBJ2-1	few	TGTGCCAGCAGTACAACAGGGGGCTCCTACAATGAGCAGTTCTTC	CASSTTGGSYNEQFF
TRBV5-1	TRBD1	TRBJ1-1	-	TGCGCCAGCAGGCCACAGGGGGCTGTGAACACTGAAGCTTTCTTT	CASRPQGAVNTEAFF
TRBV24-1	-	TRBJ2-7	-	TGTGCCACCGCTGACAGGAGCCCCTACGAGCAGTACTTC	CATADRSPYEQYF
TRBV14	TRBD1	TRBJ2-2	-	TGTGCCAGCAGCCACCCAGGGGGCCACACCGGGGAGCTGTTTTTT	CASSHPGGHTGELFF
TRBV11-2	-	TRBJ2-3	few	TGCGCCAGCAGCTTGCTTCGAGCGGCTAGCACAGATACGCAGTATTTT	CASSLLRAASTDTQYF
TRBV7-9	-	TRBJ2-7	-	TGTGCCAGCAGCTTTGGGGGTCAATCCTACGAGCAGTACTTC	CASSFGGQSYEQYF
TRBV28	-	TRBJ2-7	few	TGTGCCAGCAAGGAGACTCCTGCCTCCTACGAGCAGTACTTC	CASKETPASYEQYF
TRBV20-1	-	TRBJ1-4	-	TGCAGTGCCGGACGGCTCTTAGGGGAAAAACTGTTTTTT	CSAGRLLGEKLFF
TRBV12-3/TRBV12-4	TRBD1	TRBJ1-5	few	TGTGCCAGCAGTCCTACAGGGGCGGAAAGCAATCAGCCCCAGCATTTT	CASSPTGAESNQPQHF
TRBV2	TRBD1	TRBJ2-7	-	TGTGCCAGCGGCGGACAGGGTGGTCCCTACGAGCAGTACTTC	CASGGQGGPYEQYF
TRBV7-3	TRBD1	TRBJ1-1	-	TGTGCCAGCAGCCGACAGGGAAGTACTGAAGCTTTCTTT	CASSRQGSTEAFF
TRBV7-3	-	TRBJ2-7	-	TGTGCCAGCAGCTTAATAGGGGGGGCTCGCTACGAGCAGTACTTC	CASSLIGGARYEQYF
TRBV29-1	TRBD2	TRBJ2-3	-	TGCAGCGTTTTCACTAGCGGGGTTGGTACAGATACGCAGTATTTT	CSVFTSGVGTDTQYF
TRBV29-1	-	TRBJ2-7	-	TGCAGCGTTGAAGTCCTGACCCCGGGGGAGCAGTACTTC	CSVEVLTPGEQYF
TRBV5-1	-	TRBJ2-1	few	TGCGCCAGCAGCTACAGGGAAAATGACTACAATGAGCAGTTCTTC	CASSYRENDYNEQFF
TRBV11-2	TRBD2	TRBJ2-3	-	TGTGCCAGCAGCTTAGGTCCTAGCGGGGATCTTGATACGCAGTATTTT	CASSLGPSGDLDTQYF
TRBV6-2/TRBV6-3	TRBD2	TRBJ2-3	once	TGTGCCAGCAGTTACTCGATCTATAGCGGGAGTGGACCAGATACGCAGTATTTT	CASSYSIYSGSGPDTQYF
TRBV12-3/TRBV12-4	-	TRBJ1-1	few	TGTGCCAGCAGTTCTGGGGGGGAGAACACTGAAGCTTTCTTT	CASSSGGENTEAFF
TRBV20-1	TRBD2	TRBJ2-3	-	TGCAGTGCTAGCACCGGGACTAGCCCCACAGATACGCAGTATTTT	CSASTGTSPTDTQYF
TRBV25-1	-	TRBJ2-4	few	TGTGCCAGCAGCTCTACTGGTAACGGCATTCAGTACTTC	CASSSTGNGIQYF